This T cell receptor beta chain was found in a study of blood T cell repertoires in COVID-19. Overall study context: Sample material is recorded as cDNA or gDNA derived from T cells, B-cell-depleted T cells, or PBMCs.

This clone was seen a handful of times. Profiled with immunoSEQ multiplex PCR; TCRdb holds only in-frame clones, not every one. The sample has 250,000 to 350,000 clones, around 89% seen once. Enrolled during active infection, Seattle patients were then followed longitudinally. This CDR3 has 13 residues. The V and J ends lost 5 bases and 7 bases, in that order; junction bases with no gene match: 3. Material for sequencing was peripheral blood. This TCR was recovered from a woman aged 50 to 65 with COVID-19, enrolled during active disease. The V gene is TRBV12-3 or TRBV12-4, the J gene TRBJ1-1; 11 bases line up with TRBD1. CDR3 sequence reads: CASSRTGGREAFF. The CDR3, as DNA: TGTGCCAGCAGTCGGACAGGGGGCCGTGAAGCTTTCTTT.